The 5 T cell receptor beta chains reported below all come from one sample, sequenced in a study of blood T cell repertoires in COVID-19. Produced via immunoSEQ multiplex PCR; TCRdb's table is partial and in-frame only. The sample shows tens of thousands of clones, around four fifths of them seen only once. Sequenced sample: peripheral blood. The receptors shown here come from a woman older than 75 with acute or convalescent COVID-19.

The chain carries TRBV9 and TRBJ2-5; 8 bases are a match to TRBD1. Germline CDR1 is SGDLS and CDR2 is YYNGEE. V shed 2 bases and J 5 bases; nucleotides not matched to a gene: 11. The CDR3 sequence is 16 residues long. Here the CDR3 DNA reads TGTGCCAGCAGCGTGACCCCCCAGGGGGCTGGTGAGACCCAGTACTTC. Its protein product is CASSVTPQGAGETQYF.

The chain joins TRBV4-2 to TRBJ2-7, with a possible D match to TRBD1 (6 bases). Germline loops: CDR1 LGHNA, CDR2 YNFKEQ. The CDR3 length is 12 residues. Trimming pared 8 bases from V and 2 bases from J, leaving 10 bases between. CDR3 amino acids: CASGDTTYEQYF. CDR3 sequence (DNA): TGTGCCAGCGGGGACACAACCTACGAGCAGTACTTC.

V and J are TRBV7-8 and TRBJ2-1; 7 bases agree with TRBD2. This CDR3 is built from 15 residues. Unmatched junction bases numbered 2, after V lost 3 bases and J lost 0 bases. Germline loops: CDR1 SGHVS, CDR2 FQNEAQ. The CDR3 bases are TGTGCCAGCAGCTTCCAGCGGGGCTCCTACAATGAGCAGTTCTTC. Protein product: CASSFQRGSYNEQFF. The full variable domain, in which reference TRBV7-8 and TRBJ2-1 provide the parts outside the CDR3, is GAGVSQSPRYKVAKRGQDVALRCDPISGHVSLFWYQQALGQGPEFLTYFQNEAQLDKSGLPSDRFFAERPEGSVSTLKIQRTQQEDSAVYLCASSFQRGSYNEQFFGPGTRLTVL.

V is TRBV27 and J is TRBJ2-5, with TRBD2 matching 12 bases. V shed 5 bases and J 5 bases; nucleotides not matched to a gene: 6. The V gene's germline CDR1 is MNHEY and CDR2 SMNVEV (reference sequence). This CDR3 region has 15 residues. CDR3 nucleotides: TGTGCCAGCAGTAGGACTAGCGGGATGAGGGAGACCCAGTACTTC. It translates to CASSRTSGMRETQYF.

The chain carries TRBV5-1 and TRBJ1-2, with 11 nucleotides matching TRBD1. J gave up 8 bases and V 4 bases, and 7 bases lay outside the gene matches. This CDR3 comprises 14 residues. Germline loops: CDR1 SGHRS, CDR2 YFSETQ. CDR3 in DNA: TGCGCCAGCAGCCGGGACGGGACAGGGGGAGGCTACACCTTC. It encodes CASSRDGTGGGYTF.